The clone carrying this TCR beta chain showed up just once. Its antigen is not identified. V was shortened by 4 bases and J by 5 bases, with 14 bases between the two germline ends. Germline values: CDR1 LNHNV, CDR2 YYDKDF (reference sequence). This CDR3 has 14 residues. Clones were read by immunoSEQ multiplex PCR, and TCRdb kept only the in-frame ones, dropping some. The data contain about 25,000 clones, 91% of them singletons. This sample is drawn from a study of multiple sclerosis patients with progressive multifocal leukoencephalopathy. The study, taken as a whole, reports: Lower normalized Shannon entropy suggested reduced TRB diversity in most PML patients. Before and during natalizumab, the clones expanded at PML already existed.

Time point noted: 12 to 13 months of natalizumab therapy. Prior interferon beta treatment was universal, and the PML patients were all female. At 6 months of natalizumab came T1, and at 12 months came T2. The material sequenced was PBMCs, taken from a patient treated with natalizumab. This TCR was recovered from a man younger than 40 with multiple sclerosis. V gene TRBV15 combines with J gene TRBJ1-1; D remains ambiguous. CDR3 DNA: TGTGCCACCAGCAAGCCGGGTCTGGGAACTGAAGCTTTCTTT. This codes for CATSKPGLGTEAFF. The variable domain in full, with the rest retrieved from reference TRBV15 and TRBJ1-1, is DAMVIQNPRYQVTQFGKPVTLSCSQTLNHNVMYWYQQKSSQAPKLLFHYYDKDFNNEADTPDNFQSRRPNTSFCFLDIRSPGLGDTAMYLCATSKPGLGTEAFFGQGTRLTVV.